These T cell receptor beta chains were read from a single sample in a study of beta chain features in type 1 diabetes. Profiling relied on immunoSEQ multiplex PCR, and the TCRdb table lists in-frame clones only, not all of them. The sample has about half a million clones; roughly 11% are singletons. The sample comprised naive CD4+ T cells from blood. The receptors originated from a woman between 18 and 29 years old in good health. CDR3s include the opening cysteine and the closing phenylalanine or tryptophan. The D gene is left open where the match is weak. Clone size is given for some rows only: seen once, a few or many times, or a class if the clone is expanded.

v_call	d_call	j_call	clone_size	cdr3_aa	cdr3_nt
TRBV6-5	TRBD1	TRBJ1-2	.	CATHQPGQGAYGYTF	TGTGCCACACATCAACCGGGACAGGGGGCCTATGGCTACACCTTC
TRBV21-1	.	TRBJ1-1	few	CASSKVGRAEAFF	TGTGCCAGCAGCAAAGTGGGGAGGGCTGAAGCTTTCTTT
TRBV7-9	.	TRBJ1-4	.	CASSLIGEKLFF	TGTGCCAGCAGCTTGATAGGGGAAAAACTGTTTTTT
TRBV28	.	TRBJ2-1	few	CASRPGSFYNEQFF	TGTGCCAGCAGGCCGGGATCTTTCTACAATGAGCAGTTCTTC
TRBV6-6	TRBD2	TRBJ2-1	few	CASSYRLAENNEQFF	TGTGCCAGCAGTTATAGGCTAGCGGAAAACAATGAGCAGTTCTTC
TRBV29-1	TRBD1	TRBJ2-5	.	CSVYGQGLETQYF	TGCAGCGTTTACGGACAGGGGTTAGAGACCCAGTACTTC
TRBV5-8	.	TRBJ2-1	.	CASSFLREQFF	TGTGCCAGCAGCTTCCTAAGGGAGCAGTTCTTC
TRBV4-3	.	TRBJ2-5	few	CASSHRSGTVQETQYF	TGCGCCAGCAGCCACCGTTCCGGGACGGTGCAAGAGACCCAGTACTTC
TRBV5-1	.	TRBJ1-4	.	CASDSGATEKLFF	TGCGCCAGCGATTCCGGGGCTACCGAAAAACTGTTTTTT
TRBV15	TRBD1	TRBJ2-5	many	CATSRTGKEETQYF	TGTGCCACCAGCAGGACAGGGAAAGAGGAGACCCAGTACTTC
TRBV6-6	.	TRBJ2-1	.	CASSGGSYNEQFF	TGTGCCAGCAGCGGAGGGTCCTACAATGAGCAGTTCTTC
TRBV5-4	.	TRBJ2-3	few	CASSPTGLWPDTQYF	TGTGCCAGCAGCCCGACGGGGTTGTGGCCAGATACGCAGTATTTT
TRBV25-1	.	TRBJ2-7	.	CASRPTQTAGYEQYF	TGTGCCAGCAGACCCACCCAAACCGCGGGTTACGAGCAGTACTTC
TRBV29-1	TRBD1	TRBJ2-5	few	CSVDISGTGHPGTQYF	TGCAGCGTTGATATTTCCGGGACAGGCCATCCGGGGACCCAGTACTTC
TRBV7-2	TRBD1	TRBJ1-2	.	CASSTRQGFYGYTF	TGTGCCAGCAGCACACGACAGGGCTTCTATGGCTACACCTTC
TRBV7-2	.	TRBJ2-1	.	CASSYIRVEQFF	TGTGCCAGCAGCTATATAAGGGTTGAGCAGTTCTTC
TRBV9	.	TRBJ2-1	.	CASSVSADNSYNEQFF	TGTGCCAGCAGCGTGTCCGCGGACAACTCCTACAATGAGCAGTTCTTC
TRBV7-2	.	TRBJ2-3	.	CASRSVQGRTDTQYF	TGTGCCAGCAGATCGGTCCAGGGGCGCACAGATACGCAGTATTTT
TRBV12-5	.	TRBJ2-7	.	CASARSAGEQYF	TGTGCTAGTGCGAGATCGGCGGGCGAGCAGTACTTC
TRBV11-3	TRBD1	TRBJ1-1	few	CASSFARTGGNTEAFF	TGTGCCAGCAGCTTCGCTAGGACAGGGGGGAACACTGAAGCTTTCTTT
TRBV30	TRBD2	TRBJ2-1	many	CAWCPRTSGCNEQFF	TGTGCCTGGTGTCCTCGGACTAGCGGTTGCAATGAGCAGTTCTTC
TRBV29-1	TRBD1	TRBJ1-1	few	CSVYRGPDTEAFF	TGCAGCGTCTACAGGGGGCCTGACACTGAAGCTTTCTTT
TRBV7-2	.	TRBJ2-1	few	CASSSSSSYNEQFF	TGTGCCAGCAGCTCTTCCAGCTCCTACAATGAGCAGTTCTTC
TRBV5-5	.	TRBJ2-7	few	CASSPDWREGEQYF	TGTGCCAGCAGCCCGGACTGGAGGGAAGGGGAGCAGTACTTC